This T cell receptor beta chain originates from a study of CD8 T cells in Susac syndrome. Study-level information: Intravenous immunoglobulin alone or corticosteroids were being given to patients with Susac syndrome at blood draw, unless they were therapy-naive.

Trimming removed 0 bases at V and 5 bases at J, with 10 bases between. The CDR3 consists of 15 residues. Per germline, CDR1 MNHEY and CDR2 SVGAGI. The patients with Susac syndrome satisfied recently defined diagnostic criteria for either definite or probable disease. After extraction with the RNeasy kit, about 0.45 to 1 ug of the RNA was reverse transcribed using random hexamers. TCRdb re-called the immunoSEQ multiplex PCR reads with MiXCR, one entry per CDR3 protein. The repertoire holds about 180,000 distinct CDR3 sequences, with roughly 94% as singletons. The chain uses TRBV6-5 and TRBJ2-2; D might be TRBD2 (5 bases). The TCR sequence derives from a human donor with Susac syndrome. Sequences were obtained from CD4+ T cells from PBMCs. The CDR3 here is CASSYSRSGTGELFF. CDR3 bases: TGTGCCAGCAGTTACTCGAGGTCGGGGACCGGGGAGCTGTTTTTT.